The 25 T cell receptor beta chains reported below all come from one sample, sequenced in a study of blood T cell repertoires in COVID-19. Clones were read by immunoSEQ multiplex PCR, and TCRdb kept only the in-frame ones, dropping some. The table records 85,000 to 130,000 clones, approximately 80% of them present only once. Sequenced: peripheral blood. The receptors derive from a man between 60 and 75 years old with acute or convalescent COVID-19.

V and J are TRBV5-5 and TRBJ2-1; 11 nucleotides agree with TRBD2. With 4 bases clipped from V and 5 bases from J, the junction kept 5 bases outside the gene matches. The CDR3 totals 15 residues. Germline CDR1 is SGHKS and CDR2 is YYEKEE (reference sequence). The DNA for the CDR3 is TGTGCCAGCAGCGTTAGCGGGGGGGCCGACAATGAGCAGTTCTTC. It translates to CASSVSGGADNEQFF.

CDR3 residues: CASSVAGSPPDTQYF. CDR3 bases: TGTGCCAGCAGTGTGGCCGGGAGCCCCCCAGATACGCAGTATTTT. The chain recombines TRBV2 with TRBJ2-3, with D possibly being TRBD2 (6 bases). Germline loops: CDR1 SNHLY, CDR2 FYNNEI. With 4 bases removed from V and 4 bases from J, the gap between germline ends came to 15 bases. CDR3 length: 15 residues. The full variable domain, with the rest looked up from reference TRBV2 and TRBJ2-3, is EPEVTQTPSHQVTQMGQEVILRCVPISNHLYFYWYRQILGQKVEFLVSFYNNEISEKSEIFDDQFSVERPDGSNFTLKIRSTKLEDSAMYFCASSVAGSPPDTQYFGPGTRLTVL.

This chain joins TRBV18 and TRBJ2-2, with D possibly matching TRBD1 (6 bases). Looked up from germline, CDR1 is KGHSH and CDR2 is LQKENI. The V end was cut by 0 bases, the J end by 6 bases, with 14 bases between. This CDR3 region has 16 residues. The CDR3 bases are TGTGCCAGCTCACCACCCCAGATGGGGGCGTCCGGGGAGCTGTTTTTT. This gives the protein CASSPPQMGASGELFF.

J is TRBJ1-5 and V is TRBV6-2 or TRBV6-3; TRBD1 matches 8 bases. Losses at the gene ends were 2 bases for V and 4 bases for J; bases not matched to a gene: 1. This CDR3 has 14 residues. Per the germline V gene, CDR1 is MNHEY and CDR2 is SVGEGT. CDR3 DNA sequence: TGTGCCAGCAGTTACAGGACAGGGAATCAGCCCCAGCATTTT. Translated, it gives CASSYRTGNQPQHF.

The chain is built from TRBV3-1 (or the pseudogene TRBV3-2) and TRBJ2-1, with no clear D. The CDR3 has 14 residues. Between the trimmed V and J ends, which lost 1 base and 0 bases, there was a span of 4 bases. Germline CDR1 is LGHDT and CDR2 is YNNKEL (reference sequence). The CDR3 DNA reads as TGTGCCAGCAGCCAAGCCAGCTCCTACAATGAGCAGTTCTTC. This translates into CASSQASSYNEQFF.

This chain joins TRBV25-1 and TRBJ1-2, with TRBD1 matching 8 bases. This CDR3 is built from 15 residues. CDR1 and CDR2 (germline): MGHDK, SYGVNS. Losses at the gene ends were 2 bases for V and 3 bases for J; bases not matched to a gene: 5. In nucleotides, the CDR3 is TGTGCCAGCAGTGAACCGGGACAGGTCTACTATGGCTACACCTTC. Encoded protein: CASSEPGQVYYGYTF.

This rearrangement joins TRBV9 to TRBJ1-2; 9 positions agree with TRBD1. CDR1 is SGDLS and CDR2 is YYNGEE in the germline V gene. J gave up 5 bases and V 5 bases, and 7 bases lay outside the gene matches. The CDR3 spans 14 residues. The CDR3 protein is CASSIGQGTYGYTF. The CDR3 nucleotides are TGTGCCAGCAGTATCGGACAGGGGACTTATGGCTACACCTTC.

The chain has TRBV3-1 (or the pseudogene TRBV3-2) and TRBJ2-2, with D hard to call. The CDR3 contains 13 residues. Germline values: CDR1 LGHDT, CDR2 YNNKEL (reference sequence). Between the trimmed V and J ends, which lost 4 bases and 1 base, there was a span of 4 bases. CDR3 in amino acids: CASSLGNTGELFF. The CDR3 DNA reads TGTGCCAGCAGCCTCGGGAACACCGGGGAGCTGTTTTTT.

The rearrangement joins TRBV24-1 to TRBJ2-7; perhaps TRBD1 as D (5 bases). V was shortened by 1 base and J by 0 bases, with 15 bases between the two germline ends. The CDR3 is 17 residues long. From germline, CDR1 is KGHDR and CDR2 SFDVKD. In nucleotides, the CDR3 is TGTGCCACCAGTGATTTTCAAGGCAGGGTGGGCTCCTACGAGCAGTACTTC. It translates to CATSDFQGRVGSYEQYF.

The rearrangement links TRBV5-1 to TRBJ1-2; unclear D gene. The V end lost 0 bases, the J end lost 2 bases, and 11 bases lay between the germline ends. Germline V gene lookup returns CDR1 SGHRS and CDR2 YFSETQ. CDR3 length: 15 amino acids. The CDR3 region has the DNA TGCGCCAGCAGCTTGGGCACTCAGGCAAACTATGGCTACACCTTC. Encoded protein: CASSLGTQANYGYTF.

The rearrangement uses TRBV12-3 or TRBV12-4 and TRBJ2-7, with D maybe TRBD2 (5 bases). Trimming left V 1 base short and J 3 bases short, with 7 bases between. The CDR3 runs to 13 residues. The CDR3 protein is CASSLGGVYEQYF. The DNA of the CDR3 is TGTGCCAGCAGTTTAGGGGGAGTCTACGAGCAGTACTTC.

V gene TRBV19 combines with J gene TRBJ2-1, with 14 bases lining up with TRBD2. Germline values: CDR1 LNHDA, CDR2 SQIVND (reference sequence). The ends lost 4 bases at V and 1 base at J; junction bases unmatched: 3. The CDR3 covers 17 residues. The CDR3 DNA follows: TGTGCCAGTAGTACCTGGACTAGCGGGAGGTCCTACAATGAGCAGTTCTTC. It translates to CASSTWTSGRSYNEQFF.

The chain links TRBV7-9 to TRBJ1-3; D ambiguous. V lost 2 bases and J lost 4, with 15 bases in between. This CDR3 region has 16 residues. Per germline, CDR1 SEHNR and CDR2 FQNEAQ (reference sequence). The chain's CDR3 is CASSLPGPSGGNTIYF. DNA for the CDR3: TGTGCCAGCAGCTTACCGGGCCCGTCGGGGGGAAACACCATATATTTT. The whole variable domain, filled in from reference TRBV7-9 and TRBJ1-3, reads DTGVSQNPRHKITKRGQNVTFRCDPISEHNRLYWYRQTLGQGPEFLTYFQNEAQLEKSRLLSDRFSAERPKGSFSTLEIQRTEQGDSAMYLCASSLPGPSGGNTIYFGEGSWLTVV.

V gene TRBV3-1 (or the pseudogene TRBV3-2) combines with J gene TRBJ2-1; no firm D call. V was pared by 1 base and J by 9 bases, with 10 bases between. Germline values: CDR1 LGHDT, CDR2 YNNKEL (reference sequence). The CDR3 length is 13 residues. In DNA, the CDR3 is TGTGCCAGCAGCCAAGTCGCCAGTCTTGAGCAGTTCTTC. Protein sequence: CASSQVASLEQFF.

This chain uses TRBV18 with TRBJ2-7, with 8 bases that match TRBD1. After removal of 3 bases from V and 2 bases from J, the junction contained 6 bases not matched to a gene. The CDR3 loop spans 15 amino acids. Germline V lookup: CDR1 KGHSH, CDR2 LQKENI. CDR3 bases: TGTGCCAGCTCACCGGCCGGACAGGGAACCTACGAGCAGTACTTC. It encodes CASSPAGQGTYEQYF.

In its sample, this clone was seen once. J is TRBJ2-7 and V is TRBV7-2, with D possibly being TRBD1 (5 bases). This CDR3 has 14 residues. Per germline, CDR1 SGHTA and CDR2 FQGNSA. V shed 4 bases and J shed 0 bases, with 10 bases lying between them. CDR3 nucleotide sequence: TGTGCCAGCAGCTCCGGACATAGCTCCTACGAGCAGTACTTC. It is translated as CASSSGHSSYEQYF.

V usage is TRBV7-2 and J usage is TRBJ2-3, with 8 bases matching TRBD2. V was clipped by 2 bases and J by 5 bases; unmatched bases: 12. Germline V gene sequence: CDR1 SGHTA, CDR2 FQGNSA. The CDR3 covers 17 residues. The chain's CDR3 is CASSLLVGSGIRDTQYF. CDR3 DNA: TGTGCCAGCAGCTTATTGGTGGGTAGCGGGATCAGAGATACGCAGTATTTT.

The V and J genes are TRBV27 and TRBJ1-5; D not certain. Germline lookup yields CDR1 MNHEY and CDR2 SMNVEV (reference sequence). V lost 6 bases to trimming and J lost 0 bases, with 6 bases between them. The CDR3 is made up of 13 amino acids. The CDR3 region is CASRSNSNQPQHF. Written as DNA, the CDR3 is TGTGCCAGCAGGTCAAATAGCAATCAGCCCCAGCATTTT.

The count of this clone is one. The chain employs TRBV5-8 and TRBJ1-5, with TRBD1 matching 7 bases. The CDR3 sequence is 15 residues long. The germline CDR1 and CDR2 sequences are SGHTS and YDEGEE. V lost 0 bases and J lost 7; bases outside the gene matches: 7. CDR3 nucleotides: TGTGCCAGCAGCTTGGACAGGGGATTGTACCAGCCCCAGCATTTT. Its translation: CASSLDRGLYQPQHF. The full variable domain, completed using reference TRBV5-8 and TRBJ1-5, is EAGVTQSPTHLIKTRGQQATLRCSPISGHTSVYWYQQALGLGLQFLLWYDEGEERNRGNFPPRFSGRQFPNYSSELNVNALELEDSALYLCASSLDRGLYQPQHFGDGTRLSIL.

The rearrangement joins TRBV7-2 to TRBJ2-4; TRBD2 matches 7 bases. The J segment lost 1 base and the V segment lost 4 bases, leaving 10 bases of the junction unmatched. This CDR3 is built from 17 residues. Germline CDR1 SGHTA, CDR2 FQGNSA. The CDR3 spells CASSSRRGEDAKNIQYF. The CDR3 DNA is TGTGCCAGCAGCTCCCGCCGGGGGGAGGATGCCAAAAACATTCAGTACTTC.

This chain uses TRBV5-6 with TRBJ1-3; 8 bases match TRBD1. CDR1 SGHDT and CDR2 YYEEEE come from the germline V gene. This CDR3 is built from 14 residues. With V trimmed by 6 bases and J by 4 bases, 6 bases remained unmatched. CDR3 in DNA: TGTGCCAGCAACCCCCGGACAGGGGGAAACACCATATATTTT. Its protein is CASNPRTGGNTIYF.

CDR3 in DNA: TGTGCCAGCAGCTTGAGAATAGCCGACACCGGGGAGCTGTTTTTT. Protein: CASSLRIADTGELFF. The chain links TRBV5-8 to TRBJ2-2; no firm D call. V was trimmed by 1 base and J by 3 bases, leaving 10 bases between them. From germline, CDR1 is SGHTS and CDR2 YDEGEE. There are 15 residues in the CDR3.

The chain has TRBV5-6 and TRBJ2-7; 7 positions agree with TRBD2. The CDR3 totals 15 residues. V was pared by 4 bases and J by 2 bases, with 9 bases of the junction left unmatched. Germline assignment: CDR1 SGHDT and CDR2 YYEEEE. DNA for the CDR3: TGTGCCAGCAGCCCCGGGGGGACGGTGACCTACGAGCAGTACTTC. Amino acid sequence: CASSPGGTVTYEQYF.

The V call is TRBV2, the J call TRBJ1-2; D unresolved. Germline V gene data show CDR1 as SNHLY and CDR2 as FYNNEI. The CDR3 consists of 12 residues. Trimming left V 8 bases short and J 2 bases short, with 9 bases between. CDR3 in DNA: TGTGCCAGCCGCGGGGAAAACTATGGCTACACCTTC. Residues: CASRGENYGYTF. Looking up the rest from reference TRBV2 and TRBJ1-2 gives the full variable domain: EPEVTQTPSHQVTQMGQEVILRCVPISNHLYFYWYRQILGQKVEFLVSFYNNEISEKSEIFDDQFSVERPDGSNFTLKIRSTKLEDSAMYFCASRGENYGYTFGSGTRLTVV.

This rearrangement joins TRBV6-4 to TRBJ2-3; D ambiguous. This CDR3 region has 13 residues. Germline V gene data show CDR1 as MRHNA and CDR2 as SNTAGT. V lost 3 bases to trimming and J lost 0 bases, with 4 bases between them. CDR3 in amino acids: CASSERSTDTQYF. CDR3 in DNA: TGTGCCAGCAGTGAGCGCAGCACAGATACGCAGTATTTT.